The table lists the clone carrying this T cell receptor (beta chain) with a few counts. Its antigen is as yet unknown. This sample stems from a study of early T cells in non-severe SARS-CoV-2 infection. Study summary: Sequencing of unsorted whole blood was done on bulk RNA, leaving chains unpaired.

Study conclusions and caveats: Using VDJdb, the matching emphasized anti-spike CD8 responses while missing private and CD4 specificities.

Each single cDNA molecule received a unique molecular identifier. MiXCR was run by TCRdb on the 5' RACE reads, yielding one entry per CDR3 protein. The sample records about 11,000 distinct CDR3 sequences, 4.8% being singletons. Germline-derived CDR1 and CDR2 are SQVTM and ANQGSEA. The germline V and J ends were trimmed by 4 bases and 5 bases, with 15 bases remaining between them. The CDR3 is made up of 13 amino acids. What was sequenced was whole blood. The sequence was collected from an adult who was a healthcare worker with PCR-confirmed SARS-CoV-2 infection or an uninfected control (not recorded which). The rearrangement joins TRBV29-1 to TRBJ2-7, with D hard to call. This CDR3 is CSVAAVLGNEQYF. In nucleotides, the CDR3 is TGCAGCGTTGCGGCGGTGCTTGGGAACGAGCAGTACTTC.